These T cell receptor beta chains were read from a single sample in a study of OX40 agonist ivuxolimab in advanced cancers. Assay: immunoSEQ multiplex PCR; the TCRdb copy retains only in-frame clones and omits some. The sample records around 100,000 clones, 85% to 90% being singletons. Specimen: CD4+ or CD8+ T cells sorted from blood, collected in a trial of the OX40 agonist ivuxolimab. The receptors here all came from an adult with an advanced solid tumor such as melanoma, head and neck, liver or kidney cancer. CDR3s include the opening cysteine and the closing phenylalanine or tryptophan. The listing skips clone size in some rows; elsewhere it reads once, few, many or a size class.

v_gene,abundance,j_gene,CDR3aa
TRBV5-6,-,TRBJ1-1,CASSLRGARTEAFF
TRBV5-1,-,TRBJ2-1,CASSLAFGNEQFF
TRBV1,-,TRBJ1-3,CTSSHLGDGNTIYF
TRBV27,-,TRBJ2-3,CASSFPGVAGGPDTQYF
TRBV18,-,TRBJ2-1,CASSPGTGAYNEQFF
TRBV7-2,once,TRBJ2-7,CASSTGQFSYEQYF
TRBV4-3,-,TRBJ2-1,CASSQGRASPAGNEQFF
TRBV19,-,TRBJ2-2,CASSASGRTGELFF
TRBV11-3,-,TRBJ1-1,CASGNGDTEAFF
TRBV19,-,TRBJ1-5,CASSIGTSNQPQHF
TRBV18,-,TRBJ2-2,CATLSRTGANTGELFF
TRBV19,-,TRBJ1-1,CASSPREENTEAFF
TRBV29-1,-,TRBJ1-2,CSVVEGNSYGYTF
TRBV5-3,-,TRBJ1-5,CARSLRQPQHF
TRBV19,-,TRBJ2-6,CASSIEAGASSGANVLTF
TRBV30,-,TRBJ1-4,CAWSVGTSILEKLFF
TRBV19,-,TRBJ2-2,CASSTVAGSNTGELFF
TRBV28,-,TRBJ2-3,CASSPSGQGTDTQYF
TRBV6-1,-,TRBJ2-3,CASSEAHLAGSTDTQYF
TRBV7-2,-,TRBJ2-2,CASRLMGKGKAGELFF
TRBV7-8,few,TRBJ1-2,CASSTTGTGYTF
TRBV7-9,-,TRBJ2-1,CASSRTGDEQFF
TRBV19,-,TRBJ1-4,CASTTVLRGEKLFF
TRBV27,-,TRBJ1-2,CASSIQPTYGYTF
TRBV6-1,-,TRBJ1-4,CASTEGQTGNEKLFF
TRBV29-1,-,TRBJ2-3,CSVEAEWSTDTQYF
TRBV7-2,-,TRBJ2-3,CASSLGTPWDGDTQYF